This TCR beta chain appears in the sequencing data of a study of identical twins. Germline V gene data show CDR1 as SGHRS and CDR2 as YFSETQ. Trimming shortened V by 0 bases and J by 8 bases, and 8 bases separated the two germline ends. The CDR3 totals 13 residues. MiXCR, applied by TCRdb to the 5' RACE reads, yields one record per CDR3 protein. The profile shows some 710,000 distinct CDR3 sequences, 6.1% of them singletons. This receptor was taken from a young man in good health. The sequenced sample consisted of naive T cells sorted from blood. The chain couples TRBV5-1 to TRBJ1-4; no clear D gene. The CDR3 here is CASSLAMGEKLFF. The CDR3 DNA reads TGCGCCAGCAGCTTGGCCATGGGGGAAAAACTGTTTTTT.